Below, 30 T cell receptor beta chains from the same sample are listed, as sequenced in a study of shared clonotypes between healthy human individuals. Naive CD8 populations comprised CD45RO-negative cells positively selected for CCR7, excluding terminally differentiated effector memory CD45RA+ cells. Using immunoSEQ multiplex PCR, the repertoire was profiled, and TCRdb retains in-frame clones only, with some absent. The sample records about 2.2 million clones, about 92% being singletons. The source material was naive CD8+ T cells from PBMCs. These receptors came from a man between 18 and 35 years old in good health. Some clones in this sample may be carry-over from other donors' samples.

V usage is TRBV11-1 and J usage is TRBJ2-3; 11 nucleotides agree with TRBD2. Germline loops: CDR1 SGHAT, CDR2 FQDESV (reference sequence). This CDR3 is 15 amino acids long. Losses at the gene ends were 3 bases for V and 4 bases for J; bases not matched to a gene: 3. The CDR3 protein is CASSFLAGGADTQYF. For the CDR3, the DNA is TGTGCCAGCAGCTTTCTAGCGGGAGGTGCAGATACGCAGTATTTT.

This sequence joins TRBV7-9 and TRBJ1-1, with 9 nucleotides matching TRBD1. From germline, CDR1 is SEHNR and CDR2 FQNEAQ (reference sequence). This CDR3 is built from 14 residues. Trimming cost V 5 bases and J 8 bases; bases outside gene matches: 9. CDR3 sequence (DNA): TGTGCCAGCAGCGGGGGGACAGGGTGGAGGGAAGCTTTCTTT. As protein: CASSGGTGWREAFF.

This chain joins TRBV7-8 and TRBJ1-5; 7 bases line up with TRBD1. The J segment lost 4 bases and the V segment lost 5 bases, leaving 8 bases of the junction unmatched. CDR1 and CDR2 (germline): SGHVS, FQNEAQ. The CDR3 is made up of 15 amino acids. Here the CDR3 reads CASSPDDRANQPQHF. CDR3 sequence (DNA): TGTGCCAGCAGCCCCGACGACAGGGCAAATCAGCCCCAGCATTTT.

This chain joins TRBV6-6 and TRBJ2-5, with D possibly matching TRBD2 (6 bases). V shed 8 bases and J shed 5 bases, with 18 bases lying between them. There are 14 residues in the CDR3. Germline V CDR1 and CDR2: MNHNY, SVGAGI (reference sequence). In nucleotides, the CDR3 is TGTGCCAGCGGGTCTCCGGGAGAGCAGGAGACCCAGTACTTC. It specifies CASGSPGEQETQYF.

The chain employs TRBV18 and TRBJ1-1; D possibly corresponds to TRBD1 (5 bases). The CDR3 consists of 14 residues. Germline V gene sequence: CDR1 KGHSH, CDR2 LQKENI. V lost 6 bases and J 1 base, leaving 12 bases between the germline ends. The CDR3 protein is CASSAEGPNTEAFF. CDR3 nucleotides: TGTGCCAGCTCTGCGGAGGGGCCGAACACTGAAGCTTTCTTT.

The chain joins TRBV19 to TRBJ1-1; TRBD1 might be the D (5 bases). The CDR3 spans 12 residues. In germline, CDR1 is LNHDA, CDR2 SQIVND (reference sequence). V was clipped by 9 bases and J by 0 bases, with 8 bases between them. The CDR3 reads CASEGLNTEAFF. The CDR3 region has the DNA TGTGCCAGCGAGGGGTTGAACACTGAAGCTTTCTTT. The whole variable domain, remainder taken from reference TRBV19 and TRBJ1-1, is DGGITQSPKYLFRKEGQNVTLSCEQNLNHDAMYWYRQDPGQGLRLIYYSQIVNDFQKGDIAEGYSVSREKKESFPLTVTSAQKNPTAFYLCASEGLNTEAFFGQGTRLTVV.

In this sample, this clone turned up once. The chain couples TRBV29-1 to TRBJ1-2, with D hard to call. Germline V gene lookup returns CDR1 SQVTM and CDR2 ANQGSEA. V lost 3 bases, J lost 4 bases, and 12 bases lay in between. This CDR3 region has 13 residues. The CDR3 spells CSVEGVEIYGYTF. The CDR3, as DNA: TGCAGCGTTGAGGGCGTTGAGATCTATGGCTACACCTTC.

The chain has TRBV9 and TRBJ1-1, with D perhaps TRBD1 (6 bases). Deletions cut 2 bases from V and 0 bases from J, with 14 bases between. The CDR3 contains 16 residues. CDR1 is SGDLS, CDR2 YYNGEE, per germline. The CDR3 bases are TGTGCCAGCAGCGTCATCAGGGGTTGGGTGAACACTGAAGCTTTCTTT. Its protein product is CASSVIRGWVNTEAFF.

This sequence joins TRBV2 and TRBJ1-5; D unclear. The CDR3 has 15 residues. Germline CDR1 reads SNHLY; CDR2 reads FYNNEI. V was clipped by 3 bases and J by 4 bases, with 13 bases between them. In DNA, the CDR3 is TGTGCCAGCAGTGAGCGACAAGACATAAATCAGCCCCAGCATTTT. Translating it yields CASSERQDINQPQHF.

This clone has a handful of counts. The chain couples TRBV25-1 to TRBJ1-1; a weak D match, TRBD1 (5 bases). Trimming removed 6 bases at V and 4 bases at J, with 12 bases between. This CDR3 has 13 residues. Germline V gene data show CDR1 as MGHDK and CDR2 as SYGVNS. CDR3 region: CASSLTVTTEAFF. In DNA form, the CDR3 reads TGTGCCAGCAGCCTGACAGTCACCACTGAAGCTTTCTTT.

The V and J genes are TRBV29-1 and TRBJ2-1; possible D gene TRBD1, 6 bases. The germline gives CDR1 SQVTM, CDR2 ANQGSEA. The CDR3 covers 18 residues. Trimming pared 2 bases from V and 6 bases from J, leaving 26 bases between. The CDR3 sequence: CSVEIRGLVAPRANEQFF. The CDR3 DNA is TGCAGCGTTGAAATTAGGGGGTTGGTGGCCCCTCGGGCCAATGAGCAGTTCTTC.

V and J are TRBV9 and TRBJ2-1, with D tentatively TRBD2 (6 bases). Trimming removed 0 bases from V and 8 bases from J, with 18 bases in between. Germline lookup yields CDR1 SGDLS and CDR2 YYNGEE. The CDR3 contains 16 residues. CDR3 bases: TGTGCCAGCAGCGTAGCCAGGGCGGGAAGTACGGATGAGCAGTTCTTC. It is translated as CASSVARAGSTDEQFF.

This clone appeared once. CDR3 protein: CASSLGGALEKLFF. CDR3 nucleotides: TGTGCCAGCAGCTTAGGGGGGGCATTAGAAAAACTGTTTTTT. The chain employs TRBV7-8 and TRBJ1-4; maybe TRBD1 (6 bases). Germline CDR1 SGHVS, CDR2 FQNEAQ. This CDR3 region has 14 residues. Trimming stripped 1 base from V and 8 bases from J, with 11 bases between.

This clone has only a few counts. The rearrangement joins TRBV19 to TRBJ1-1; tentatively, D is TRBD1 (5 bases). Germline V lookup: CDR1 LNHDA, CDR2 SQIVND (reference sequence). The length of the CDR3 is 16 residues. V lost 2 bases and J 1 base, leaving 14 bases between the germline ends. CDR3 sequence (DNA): TGTGCCAGTAGTATACGCGGGGGAGTGAGGAACACTGAAGCTTTCTTT. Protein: CASSIRGGVRNTEAFF. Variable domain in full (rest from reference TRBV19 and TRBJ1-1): DGGITQSPKYLFRKEGQNVTLSCEQNLNHDAMYWYRQDPGQGLRLIYYSQIVNDFQKGDIAEGYSVSREKKESFPLTVTSAQKNPTAFYLCASSIRGGVRNTEAFFGQGTRLTVV.

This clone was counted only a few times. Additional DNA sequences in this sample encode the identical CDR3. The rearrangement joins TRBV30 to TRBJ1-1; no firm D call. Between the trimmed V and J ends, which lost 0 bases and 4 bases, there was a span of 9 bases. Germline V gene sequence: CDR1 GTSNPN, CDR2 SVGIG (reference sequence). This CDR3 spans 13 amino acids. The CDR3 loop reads CAWSVLRGTEAFF. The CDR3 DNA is TGTGCCTGGAGTGTATTGCGGGGCACTGAAGCTTTCTTT.

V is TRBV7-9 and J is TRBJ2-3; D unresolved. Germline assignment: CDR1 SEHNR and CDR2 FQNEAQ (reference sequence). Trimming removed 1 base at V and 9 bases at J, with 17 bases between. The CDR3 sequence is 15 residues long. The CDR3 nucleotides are TGTGCCAGCAGCTTAGTCGATGCGGCCGCCGAAACGCAGTATTTT. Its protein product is CASSLVDAAAETQYF.

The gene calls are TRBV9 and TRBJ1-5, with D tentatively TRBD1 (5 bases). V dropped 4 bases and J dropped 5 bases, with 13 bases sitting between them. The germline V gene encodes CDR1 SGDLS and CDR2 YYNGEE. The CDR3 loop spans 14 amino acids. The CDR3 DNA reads TGTGCCAGCAGCTCCTCCGACAGACATCAGCCCCAGCATTTT. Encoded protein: CASSSSDRHQPQHF.

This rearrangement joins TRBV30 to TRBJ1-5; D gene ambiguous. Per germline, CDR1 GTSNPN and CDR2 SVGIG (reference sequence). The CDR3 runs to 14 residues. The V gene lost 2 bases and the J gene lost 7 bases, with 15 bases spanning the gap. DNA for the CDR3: TGTGCCTGGAGTCCCGGAATGGGAGAACAGCCCCAGCATTTT. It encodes CAWSPGMGEQPQHF.

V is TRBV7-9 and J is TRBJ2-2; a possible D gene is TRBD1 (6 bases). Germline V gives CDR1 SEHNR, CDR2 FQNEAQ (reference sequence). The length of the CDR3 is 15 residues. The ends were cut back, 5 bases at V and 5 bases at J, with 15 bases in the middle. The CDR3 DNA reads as TGTGCCAGCAGCCCCGGGACAACCCTGACCGGGGAGCTGTTTTTT. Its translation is CASSPGTTLTGELFF.

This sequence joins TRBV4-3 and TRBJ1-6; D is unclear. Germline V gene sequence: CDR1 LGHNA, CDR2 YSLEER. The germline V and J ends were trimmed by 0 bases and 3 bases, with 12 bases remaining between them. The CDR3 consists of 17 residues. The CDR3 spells CASSQEGNIYYNSPLHF. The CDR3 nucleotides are TGCGCCAGCAGCCAAGAGGGAAACATCTACTATAATTCACCCCTCCACTTT.

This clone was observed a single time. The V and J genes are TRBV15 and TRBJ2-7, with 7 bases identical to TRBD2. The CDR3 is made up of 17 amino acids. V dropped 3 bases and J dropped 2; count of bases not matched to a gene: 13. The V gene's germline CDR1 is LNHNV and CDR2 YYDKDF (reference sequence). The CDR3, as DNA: TGTGCCACCAGCAGGGAGGGCTCGCGGGAGACCCCCTACGAGCAGTACTTC. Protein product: CATSREGSRETPYEQYF.

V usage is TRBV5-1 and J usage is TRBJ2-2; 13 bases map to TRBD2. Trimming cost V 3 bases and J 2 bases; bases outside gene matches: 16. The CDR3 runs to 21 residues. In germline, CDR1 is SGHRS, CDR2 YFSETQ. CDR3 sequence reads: CASSSTSGRTPYGTNTGELFF. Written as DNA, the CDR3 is TGCGCCAGCAGCTCGACTAGCGGGAGGACGCCCTACGGGACAAACACCGGGGAGCTGTTTTTT.

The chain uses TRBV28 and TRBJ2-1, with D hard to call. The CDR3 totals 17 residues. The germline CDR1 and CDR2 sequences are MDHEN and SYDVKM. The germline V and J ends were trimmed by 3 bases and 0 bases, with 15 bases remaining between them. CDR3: CASSFLSKYRSYNEQFF. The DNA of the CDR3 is TGTGCCAGCAGTTTTCTTAGCAAATATCGCTCCTACAATGAGCAGTTCTTC.

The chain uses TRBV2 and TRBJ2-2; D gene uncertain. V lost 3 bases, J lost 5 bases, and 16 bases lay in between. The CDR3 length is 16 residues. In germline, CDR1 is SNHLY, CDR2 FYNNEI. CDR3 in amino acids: CASSEPPWGRTGELFF. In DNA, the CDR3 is TGTGCCAGCAGTGAGCCCCCCTGGGGTCGGACCGGGGAGCTGTTTTTT.

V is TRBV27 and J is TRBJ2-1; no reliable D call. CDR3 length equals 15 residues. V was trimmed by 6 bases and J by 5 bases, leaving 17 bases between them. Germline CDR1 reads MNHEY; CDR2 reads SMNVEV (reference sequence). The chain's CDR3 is CASSTKTTKDNEQFF. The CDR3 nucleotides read TGTGCCAGCAGCACAAAGACAACTAAAGACAATGAGCAGTTCTTC.

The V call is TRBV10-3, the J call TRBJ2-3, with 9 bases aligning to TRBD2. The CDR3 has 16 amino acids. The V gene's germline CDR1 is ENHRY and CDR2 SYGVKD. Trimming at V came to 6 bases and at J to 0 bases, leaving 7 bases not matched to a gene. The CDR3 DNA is TGTGCCATCAGGAAAGCGGGAGGTACTAGCACAGATACGCAGTATTTT. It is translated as CAIRKAGGTSTDTQYF.

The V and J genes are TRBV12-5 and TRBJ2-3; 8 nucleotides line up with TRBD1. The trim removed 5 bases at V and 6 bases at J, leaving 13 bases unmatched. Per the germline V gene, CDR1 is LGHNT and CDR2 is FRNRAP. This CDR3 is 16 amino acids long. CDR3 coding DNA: TGTGCTAGTGGTCAAGTCAGTGGACAGGGTTGGGATACGCAGTATTTT. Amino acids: CASGQVSGQGWDTQYF.

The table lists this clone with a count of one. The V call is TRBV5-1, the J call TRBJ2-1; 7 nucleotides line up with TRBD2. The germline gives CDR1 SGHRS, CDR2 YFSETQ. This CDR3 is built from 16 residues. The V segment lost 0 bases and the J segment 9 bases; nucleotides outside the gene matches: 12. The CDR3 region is CASSLEGPASGSEQFF. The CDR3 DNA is TGCGCCAGCAGCTTGGAGGGGCCGGCTAGCGGCAGTGAGCAGTTCTTC.

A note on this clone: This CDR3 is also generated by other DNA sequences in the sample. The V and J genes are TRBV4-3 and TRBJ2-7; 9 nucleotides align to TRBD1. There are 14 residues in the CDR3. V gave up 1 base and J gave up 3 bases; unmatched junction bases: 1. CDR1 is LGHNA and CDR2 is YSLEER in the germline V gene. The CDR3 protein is CASSQGQGVYEQYF. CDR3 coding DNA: TGCGCCAGCAGCCAAGGACAGGGGGTCTACGAGCAGTACTTC.

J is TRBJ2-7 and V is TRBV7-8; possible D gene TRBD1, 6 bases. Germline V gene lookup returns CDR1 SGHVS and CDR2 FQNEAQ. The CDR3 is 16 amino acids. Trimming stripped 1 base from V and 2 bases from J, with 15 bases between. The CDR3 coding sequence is TGTGCCAGCAGCTTAGTGGCAGGGGTAGGGGCCTACGAGCAGTACTTC. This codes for CASSLVAGVGAYEQYF.